This T cell receptor (beta chain) was identified during a study of OX40 agonist ivuxolimab in advanced cancers. Whole-study results and caveats: Low normalized T-cell clonal expansion was also seen in some nonresponders. At doses 0.1 to 3.0 mg/kg, CD4+ and CD8+ clones expanded.

On this clone: Its antigen is as yet unknown.

Data came from immunoSEQ multiplex PCR; TCRdb stores just in-frame clones and leaves some out. The sample includes 25,000 or so clones, about 75% of them seen just once. There are 15 residues in the CDR3. V lost 0 bases, J lost 2 bases, and 12 bases lay in between. The germline CDR1 and CDR2 sequences are SGHRS and YFSETQ. No patient had autoimmune disease or received systemic immunosuppression. Blood samples were obtained at baseline, cycle 4 day 1, and cycle 7 day 1. The sequencing here drew on CD4+ or CD8+ T cells sorted from blood, taken in a trial of the OX40 agonist ivuxolimab. This clonotype was obtained from an adult with an advanced solid tumor such as melanoma, head and neck, liver or kidney cancer. The chain carries TRBV5-1 and TRBJ2-7, with D perhaps TRBD1 (5 bases). The CDR3 bases are TGCGCCAGCAGCTTGGCCCCAGGGCCCACCTACGAGCAGTACTTC. Amino acids: CASSLAPGPTYEQYF.